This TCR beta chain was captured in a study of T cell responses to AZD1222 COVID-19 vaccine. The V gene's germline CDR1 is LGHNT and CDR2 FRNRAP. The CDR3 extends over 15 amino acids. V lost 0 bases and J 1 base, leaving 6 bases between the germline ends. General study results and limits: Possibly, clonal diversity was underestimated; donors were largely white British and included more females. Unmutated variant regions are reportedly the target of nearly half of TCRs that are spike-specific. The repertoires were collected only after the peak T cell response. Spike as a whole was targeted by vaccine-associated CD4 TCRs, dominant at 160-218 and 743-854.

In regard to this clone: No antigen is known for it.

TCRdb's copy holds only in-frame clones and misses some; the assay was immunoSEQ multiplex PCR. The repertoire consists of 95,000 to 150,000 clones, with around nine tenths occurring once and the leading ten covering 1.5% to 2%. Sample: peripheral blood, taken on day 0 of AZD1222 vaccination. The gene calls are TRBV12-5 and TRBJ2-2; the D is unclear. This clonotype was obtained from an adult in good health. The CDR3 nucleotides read TGTGCTAGTGGTTTGGTACGAATGAACACCGGGGAGCTGTTTTTT. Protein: CASGLVRMNTGELFF. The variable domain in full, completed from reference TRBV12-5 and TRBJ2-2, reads DARVTQTPRHKVTEMGQEVTMRCQPILGHNTVFWYRQTMMQGLELLAYFRNRAPLDDSGMPKDRFSAEMPDATLATLKIQPSEPRDSAVYFCASGLVRMNTGELFFGEGSRLTVL.